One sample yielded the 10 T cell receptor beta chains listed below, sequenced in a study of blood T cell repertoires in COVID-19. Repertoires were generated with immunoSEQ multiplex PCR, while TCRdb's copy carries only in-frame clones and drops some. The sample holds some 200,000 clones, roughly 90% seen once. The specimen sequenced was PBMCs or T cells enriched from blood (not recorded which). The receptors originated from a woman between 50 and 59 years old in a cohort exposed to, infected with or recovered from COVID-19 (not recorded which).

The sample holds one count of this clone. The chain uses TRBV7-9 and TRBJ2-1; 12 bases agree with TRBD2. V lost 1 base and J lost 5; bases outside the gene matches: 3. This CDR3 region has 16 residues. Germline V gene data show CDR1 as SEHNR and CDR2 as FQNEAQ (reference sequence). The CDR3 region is CASSLGLAGVHNEQFF. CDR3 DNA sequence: TGTGCCAGCAGCTTAGGACTAGCGGGGGTCCACAATGAGCAGTTCTTC.

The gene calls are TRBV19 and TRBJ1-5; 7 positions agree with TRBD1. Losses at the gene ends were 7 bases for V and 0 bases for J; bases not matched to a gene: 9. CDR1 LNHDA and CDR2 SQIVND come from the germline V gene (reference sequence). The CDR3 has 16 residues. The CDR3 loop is CASTSDRLYSNQPQHF. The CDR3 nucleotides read TGTGCCAGTACCTCGGACAGGCTCTATAGCAATCAGCCCCAGCATTTT.

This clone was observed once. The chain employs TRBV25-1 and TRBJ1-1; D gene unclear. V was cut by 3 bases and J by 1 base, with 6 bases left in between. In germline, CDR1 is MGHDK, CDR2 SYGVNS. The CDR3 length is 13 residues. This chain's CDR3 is CASSDVRNTEAFF. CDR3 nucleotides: TGTGCCAGCAGTGATGTCCGGAACACTGAAGCTTTCTTT. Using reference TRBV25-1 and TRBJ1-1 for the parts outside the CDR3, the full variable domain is EADIYQTPRYLVIGTGKKITLECSQTMGHDKMYWYQQDPGMELHLIHYSYGVNSTEKGDLSSESTVSRIRTEHFPLTLESARPSHTSQYLCASSDVRNTEAFFGQGTRLTVV.

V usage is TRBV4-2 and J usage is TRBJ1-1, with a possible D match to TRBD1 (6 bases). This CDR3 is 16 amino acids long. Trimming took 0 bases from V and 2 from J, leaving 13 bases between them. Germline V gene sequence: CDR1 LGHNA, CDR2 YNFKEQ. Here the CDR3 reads CASSQDLGRGNTEAFF. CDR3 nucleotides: TGTGCCAGCAGCCAAGATCTGGGCAGGGGCAACACTGAAGCTTTCTTT.

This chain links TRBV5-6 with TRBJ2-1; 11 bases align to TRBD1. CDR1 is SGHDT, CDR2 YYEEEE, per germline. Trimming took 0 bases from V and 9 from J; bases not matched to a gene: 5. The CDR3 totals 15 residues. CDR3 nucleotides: TGTGCCAGCAGCTTGGGGGACAGGGGGTTGAGTGAGCAGTTCTTC. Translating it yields CASSLGDRGLSEQFF.

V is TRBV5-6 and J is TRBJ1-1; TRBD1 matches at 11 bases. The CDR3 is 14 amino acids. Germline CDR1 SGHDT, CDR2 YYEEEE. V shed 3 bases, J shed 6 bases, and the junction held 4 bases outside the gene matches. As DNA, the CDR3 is TGTGCCAGCAGCTGGACAGGGGGCAGGGCTGAAGCTTTCTTT. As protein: CASSWTGGRAEAFF.

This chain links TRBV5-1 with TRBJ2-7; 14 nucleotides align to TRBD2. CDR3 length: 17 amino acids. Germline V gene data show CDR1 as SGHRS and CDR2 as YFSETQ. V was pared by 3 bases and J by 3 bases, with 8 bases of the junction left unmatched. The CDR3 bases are TGCGCCAGCAGCTGGGGGACTAGCGGGGGCCAATTCTACGAGCAGTACTTC. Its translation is CASSWGTSGGQFYEQYF.

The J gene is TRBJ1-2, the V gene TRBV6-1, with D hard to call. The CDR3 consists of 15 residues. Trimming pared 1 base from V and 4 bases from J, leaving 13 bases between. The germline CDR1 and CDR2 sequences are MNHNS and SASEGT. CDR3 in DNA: TGTGCCAGCAGTGAAGGTGTAGCCCTTGGCTATGGCTACACCTTC. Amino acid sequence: CASSEGVALGYGYTF.

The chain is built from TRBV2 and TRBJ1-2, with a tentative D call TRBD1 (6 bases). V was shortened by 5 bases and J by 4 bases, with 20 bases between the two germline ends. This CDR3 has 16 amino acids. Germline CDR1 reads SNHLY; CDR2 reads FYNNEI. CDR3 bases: TGTGCCAGCAGTTACAAATCGACAGGCCCGACCTATGGCTACACCTTC. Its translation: CASSYKSTGPTYGYTF.

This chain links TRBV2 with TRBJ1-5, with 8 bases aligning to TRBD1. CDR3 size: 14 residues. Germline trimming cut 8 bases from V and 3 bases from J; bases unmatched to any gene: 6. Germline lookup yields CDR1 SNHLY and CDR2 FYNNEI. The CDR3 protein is CASGGTGINQPQHF. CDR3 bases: TGTGCCAGCGGGGGGACAGGAATCAATCAGCCCCAGCATTTT.